One and the same sample provided the 23 T cell receptor beta chains below, sequenced in a study of blood T cell repertoires in COVID-19. Libraries were prepared by immunoSEQ multiplex PCR; TCRdb keeps only in-frame clonotypes and omits some of them. Of about 67,000 clones in the sample, 80% to 90% were seen once. What was sequenced was peripheral blood. These receptors were obtained from a man between 50 and 59 years old with active COVID-19.

The chain couples TRBV28 to TRBJ1-1; maybe TRBD1 (6 bases). The CDR3 has 12 residues. V lost 5 bases and J 5 bases, leaving 9 bases between the germline ends. Germline loops: CDR1 MDHEN, CDR2 SYDVKM. The CDR3 here is CASSLQGTEAFF. In DNA, the CDR3 is TGTGCCAGCAGTCTACAGGGAACTGAAGCTTTCTTT.

V is TRBV27 and J is TRBJ2-2; weak D call: TRBD1 (5 bases). Germline values: CDR1 MNHEY, CDR2 SMNVEV (reference sequence). The V end lost 6 bases, the J end lost 6 bases, and 23 bases lay between the germline ends. The CDR3 sequence is 17 residues long. The CDR3 protein is CASRLATRASVAGELFF. CDR3 in DNA: TGTGCCAGCAGACTCGCTACCAGGGCTAGTGTGGCCGGGGAGCTGTTTTTT.

This chain uses TRBV11-2 with TRBJ1-1; perhaps TRBD1 as D (5 bases). In germline, CDR1 is SGHAT, CDR2 FQNNGV. V dropped 3 bases and J dropped 8 bases, with 10 bases sitting between them. The CDR3 is 12 residues long. CDR3 DNA sequence: TGTGCCAGCAGCTTGATCAGGGCGGAAGCTTTCTTT. It specifies CASSLIRAEAFF.

The chain couples TRBV9 to TRBJ1-1, with 7 bases fitting TRBD1. Germline V gene data show CDR1 as SGDLS and CDR2 as YYNGEE. This CDR3 contains 16 residues. After removal of 3 bases from V and 0 bases from J, the junction contained 8 bases not matched to a gene. The CDR3 here is CASSGDSSAVNTEAFF. For the CDR3, the DNA is TGTGCCAGCAGCGGGGACAGTTCAGCCGTGAACACTGAAGCTTTCTTT. The variable domain in full, with the rest retrieved from reference TRBV9 and TRBJ1-1, is DSGVTQTPKHLITATGQRVTLRCSPRSGDLSVYWYQQSLDQGLQFLIQYYNGEERAKGNILERFSAQQFPDLHSELNLSSLELGDSALYFCASSGDSSAVNTEAFFGQGTRLTVV.

The rearrangement links TRBV7-9 to TRBJ1-1; 7 bases are a match to TRBD1. Germline V gene data show CDR1 as SEHNR and CDR2 as FQNEAQ (reference sequence). Trimming at V came to 4 bases and at J to 6 bases, leaving 5 bases not matched to a gene. This CDR3 has 13 amino acids. CDR3 sequence: CASSSDRRSEAFF. In DNA, the CDR3 is TGTGCCAGCAGCTCGGACAGGAGGTCTGAAGCTTTCTTT.

This clone was detected only once. This chain joins TRBV6-6 and TRBJ1-6, with 8 bases lining up with TRBD1. V shed 6 bases and J 6 bases; nucleotides not matched to a gene: 10. Germline CDR1 and CDR2: MNHNY and SVGAGI (reference sequence). The CDR3 sequence is 16 residues long. The CDR3 loop is CASSADRALRNSPLHF. The DNA of the CDR3 is TGTGCCAGCAGCGCGGACAGGGCTCTTCGTAATTCACCCCTCCACTTT.

This clone came up a few times. The chain employs TRBV6-2 or TRBV6-3 and TRBJ2-1; 7 bases match TRBD2. The V gene end was trimmed by 5 bases and the J gene end by 5 bases; junction bases not matched to a gene: 9. From germline, CDR1 is MNHEY and CDR2 SVGEGT. The CDR3 consists of 15 residues. The CDR3 DNA sequence: TGTGCCAGCAGTGTTCAGCGGGACCTAAACAATGAGCAGTTCTTC. It codes for CASSVQRDLNNEQFF.

The chain links TRBV20-1 to TRBJ1-4, with D perhaps matching TRBD1 (6 bases). Germline CDR1 reads DFQATT; CDR2 reads SNEGSKA (reference sequence). The V gene lost 3 bases and the J gene lost 8 bases, with 10 bases spanning the gap. The CDR3 loop spans 12 amino acids. CDR3: CSASLGAEKLFF. The CDR3 DNA reads TGCAGTGCTAGTTTGGGGGCGGAAAAACTGTTTTTT.

This clone was found once. V gene TRBV20-1 combines with J gene TRBJ2-7, with TRBD2 matching over 9 bases. The CDR3 is made up of 11 amino acids. Germline CDR1 DFQATT, CDR2 SNEGSKA (reference sequence). With 7 bases clipped from V and 3 bases from J, the junction kept 1 base outside the gene matches. In nucleotides, the CDR3 is TGCAGTGGGACTAGCGACTACGAGCAGTACTTC. This sequence encodes CSGTSDYEQYF.

The chain uses TRBV6-5 and TRBJ1-2, with D tentatively TRBD1 (5 bases). V was cut by 6 bases and J by 8 bases, with 16 bases left in between. Germline lookup yields CDR1 MNHEY and CDR2 SVGAGI. This CDR3 contains 13 residues. The CDR3 coding sequence is TGTGCCAGCAGCTACCATCAGGGAAGAGGCTACACCTTC. Amino acid sequence: CASSYHQGRGYTF.

This clone was counted a single time. The chain combines TRBV6-2 or TRBV6-3 with TRBJ1-2, with unresolved D. Germline CDR1 MNHEY, CDR2 SVGEGT. This CDR3 contains 12 residues. V was trimmed by 2 bases and J by 5 bases, leaving 6 bases between them. The DNA of the CDR3 is TGTGCCAGCAGTTACGGCCTTTATGGCTACACCTTC. This codes for CASSYGLYGYTF.

The chain is built from TRBV20-1 and TRBJ1-2; D might be TRBD1 (6 bases). Trimming took 5 bases from V and 5 from J, leaving 9 bases between them. The CDR3 loop spans 11 amino acids. Germline CDR1 is DFQATT and CDR2 is SNEGSKA (reference sequence). CDR3 nucleotide sequence: TGCAGTGCTGAAGGGACATATGGCTACACCTTC. Translated, it gives CSAEGTYGYTF.

The rearrangement links TRBV28 to TRBJ1-5, with D perhaps TRBD1 (5 bases). CDR1 and CDR2 from the germline V gene are MDHEN and SYDVKM. The CDR3 spans 16 residues. The V end lost 4 bases, the J end lost 3 bases, and 16 bases lay between the germline ends. In nucleotides, the CDR3 is TGTGCCAGCAGTTCCACAGGTTTTAGCTACAATCAGCCCCAGCATTTT. Amino acids: CASSSTGFSYNQPQHF.

V is TRBV4-2 and J is TRBJ2-2; D not resolved. CDR3 length equals 14 residues. V was trimmed by 1 base and J by 3 bases, leaving 6 bases between them. CDR1 LGHNA and CDR2 YNFKEQ come from the germline V gene. The CDR3 DNA follows: TGTGCCAGCAGCCAAGGGCGGTACACCGGGGAGCTGTTTTTT. Encoded protein: CASSQGRYTGELFF.

In its sample, this clone was seen once. V usage is TRBV4-3 and J usage is TRBJ1-1, with 11 bases matching TRBD1. Germline-derived CDR1 and CDR2 are LGHNA and YSLEER. This CDR3 comprises 16 residues. Unmatched junction bases numbered 8, after V lost 0 bases and J lost 8 bases. The CDR3 coding sequence is TGCGCCAGCAGCCAAGATATTGGGACAGGGGGTATAGAAGCTTTCTTT. Translating it yields CASSQDIGTGGIEAFF.

This clone was seen once. The chain recombines TRBV9 with TRBJ1-3; D gene uncertain. Deletions cut 0 bases from V and 3 bases from J, with 10 bases between. The CDR3 is made up of 15 amino acids. From germline, CDR1 is SGDLS and CDR2 YYNGEE. CDR3 DNA sequence: TGTGCCAGCAGCGTAGATGGAGTTTTTGGAAACACCATATATTTT. This gives the protein CASSVDGVFGNTIYF.

This chain links TRBV7-2 with TRBJ2-5; possible D gene TRBD2, 6 bases. This CDR3 contains 16 residues. V lost 1 base, J lost 2 bases, and 14 bases lay in between. The germline V gene has CDR1 SGHTA and CDR2 FQGNSA. Written as DNA, the CDR3 is TGTGCCAGCAGCTTAGGACCCGGGACTGTTCAAGAGACCCAGTACTTC. Protein sequence: CASSLGPGTVQETQYF.

The chain joins TRBV6-1 to TRBJ1-2; maybe TRBD1 (5 bases). The V gene lost 1 base and the J gene lost 0 bases, with 15 bases spanning the gap. The CDR3 has 17 amino acids. Germline V lookup: CDR1 MNHNS, CDR2 SASEGT. CDR3: CASSEDGRGPTNYGYTF. CDR3 in DNA: TGTGCCAGCAGTGAAGATGGGAGGGGCCCGACTAACTATGGCTACACCTTC.

This chain links TRBV5-6 with TRBJ1-5; D unresolved. Between the trimmed V and J ends, which lost 1 base and 15 bases, there was a span of 23 bases. This CDR3 contains 15 residues. The germline V gene has CDR1 SGHDT and CDR2 YYEEEE. CDR3 protein: CASSLRRTDNYPPHF. CDR3 DNA sequence: TGTGCCAGCAGCTTGCGGCGAACAGACAATTACCCTCCGCATTTT.

The chain combines TRBV3-1 (or the pseudogene TRBV3-2) with TRBJ2-3; 10 bases align to TRBD2. Per germline, CDR1 LGHDT and CDR2 YNNKEL (reference sequence). The CDR3 covers 15 residues. Trimming cost V 4 bases and J 0 bases; bases outside gene matches: 1. CDR3 sequence: CASSRGLASTDTQYF. The CDR3 nucleotides read TGTGCCAGCAGCCGGGGACTAGCGAGCACAGATACGCAGTATTTT.

This chain uses TRBV6-5 with TRBJ1-2; possible D gene TRBD1, 6 bases. The CDR3 is 14 amino acids. Trimming left V 5 bases short and J 8 bases short, with 18 bases between. From germline, CDR1 is MNHEY and CDR2 SVGAGI. CDR3 loop: CASSHTGTIRGYTF. The CDR3 DNA reads TGTGCCAGCAGTCACACTGGGACAATCCGAGGCTACACCTTC.

This sequence joins TRBV28 and TRBJ2-7, with TRBD1 as a possible D gene (5 bases). Trimming took 6 bases from V and 4 from J, leaving 19 bases between them. The CDR3 covers 15 residues. Per germline, CDR1 MDHEN and CDR2 SYDVKM. The CDR3 loop is CASRPQAMRSYEQYF. In DNA form, the CDR3 reads TGTGCCAGCAGACCACAGGCTATGAGGTCGTACGAGCAGTACTTC.

The table lists this clone with a few counts. The chain links TRBV9 to TRBJ1-1; 7 bases line up with TRBD1. The CDR3 is 14 amino acids. V was clipped by 4 bases and J by 1 base; unmatched bases: 4. Germline V CDR1 and CDR2: SGDLS, YYNGEE. The CDR3 loop reads CASSSGQRNTEAFF. The CDR3 DNA reads as TGTGCCAGCAGCTCGGGACAGCGGAACACTGAAGCTTTCTTT.